One TCR beta chain is described in this entry. CDR1 and CDR2 from the germline V gene are MNHNS and SASEGT. This CDR3 is built from 15 residues. Trimming removed 0 bases at V and 4 bases at J, with 13 bases between. These data are taken from a study of cytomegalovirus exposure and HLA in healthy donors. The primer mix had 60 Vbeta and 13 Jbeta primers. Libraries were prepared by immunoSEQ multiplex PCR; TCRdb keeps only in-frame clonotypes and omits some of them. The repertoire has about 120,000 clones, roughly 79% of them found once; the top ten carry 2.2%. This TCR was recovered from a woman aged 40 to 55 in good health and CMV-seronegative. The sequenced material came from PBMCs. The chain employs TRBV6-1 and TRBJ2-7, with a tentative D call TRBD2 (6 bases). The DNA for the CDR3 is TGTGCCAGCAGTGAAGCGCGGGACCCAATATACGAGCAGTACTTC. Residues: CASSEARDPIYEQYF.